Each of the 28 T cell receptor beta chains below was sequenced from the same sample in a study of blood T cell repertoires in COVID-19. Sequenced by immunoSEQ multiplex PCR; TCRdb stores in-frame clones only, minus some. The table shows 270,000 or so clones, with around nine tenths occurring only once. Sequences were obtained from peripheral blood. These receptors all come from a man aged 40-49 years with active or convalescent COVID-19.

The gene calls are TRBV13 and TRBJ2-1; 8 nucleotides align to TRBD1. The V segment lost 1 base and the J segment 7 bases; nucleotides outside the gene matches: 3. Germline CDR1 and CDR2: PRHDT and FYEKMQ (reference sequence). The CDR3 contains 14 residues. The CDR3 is CASSLATGANEQFF. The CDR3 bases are TGTGCCAGCAGCTTAGCGACAGGGGCTAATGAGCAGTTCTTC.

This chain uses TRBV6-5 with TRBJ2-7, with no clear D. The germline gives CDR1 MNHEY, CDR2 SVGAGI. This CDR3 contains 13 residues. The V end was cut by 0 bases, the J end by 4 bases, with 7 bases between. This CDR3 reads CASSYSRLYEQYF. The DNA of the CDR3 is TGTGCCAGCAGTTACTCGCGATTATACGAGCAGTACTTC.

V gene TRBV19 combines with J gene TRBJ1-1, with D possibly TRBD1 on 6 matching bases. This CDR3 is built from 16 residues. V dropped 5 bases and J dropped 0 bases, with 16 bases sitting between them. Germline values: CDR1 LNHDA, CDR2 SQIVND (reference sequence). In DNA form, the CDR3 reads TGTGCCAGTAGTTCACCCCCGGGACACGTGAACACTGAAGCTTTCTTT. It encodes CASSSPPGHVNTEAFF.

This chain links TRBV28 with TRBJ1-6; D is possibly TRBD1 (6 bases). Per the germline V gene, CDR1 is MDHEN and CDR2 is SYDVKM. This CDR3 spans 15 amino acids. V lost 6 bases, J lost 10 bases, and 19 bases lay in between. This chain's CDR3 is CASRPPGQGASPLHF. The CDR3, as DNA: TGTGCCAGCAGGCCCCCGGGACAAGGAGCCTCACCCCTCCACTTT.

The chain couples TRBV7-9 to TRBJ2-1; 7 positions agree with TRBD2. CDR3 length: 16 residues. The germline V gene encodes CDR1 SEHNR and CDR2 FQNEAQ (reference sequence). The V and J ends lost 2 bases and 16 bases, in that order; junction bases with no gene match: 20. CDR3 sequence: CASSLRSYERDLVFFF. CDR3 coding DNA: TGTGCCAGCAGCTTACGAAGTTACGAGCGGGACCTCGTTTTTTTCTTC.

Here the CDR3 DNA reads TGTGCCACGGGTAGCTCCTATAATTCACCCCTCCACTTT. Translation: CATGSSYNSPLHF. The chain uses TRBV27 and TRBJ1-6; D gene uncertain. The ends were cut back, 10 bases at V and 0 bases at J, with 7 bases in the middle. The CDR3 covers 13 residues. Germline CDR1 MNHEY, CDR2 SMNVEV (reference sequence).

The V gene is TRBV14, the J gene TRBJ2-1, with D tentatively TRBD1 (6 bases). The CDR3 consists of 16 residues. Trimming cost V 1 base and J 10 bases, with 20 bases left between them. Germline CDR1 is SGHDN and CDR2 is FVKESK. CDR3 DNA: TGTGCCAGCAGCCAAGTGGCAGGACAGAAAGCTGGGGAGCAGTTCTTC. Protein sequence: CASSQVAGQKAGEQFF.

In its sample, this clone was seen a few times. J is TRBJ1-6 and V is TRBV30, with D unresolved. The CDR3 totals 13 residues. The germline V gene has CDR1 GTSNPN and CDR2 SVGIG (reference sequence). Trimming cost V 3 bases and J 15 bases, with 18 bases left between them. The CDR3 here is CAWSPGGPLHLHF. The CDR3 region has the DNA TGTGCCTGGAGCCCCGGCGGCCCATTGCACCTCCACTTT.

The chain's CDR3 is CASRGRVSSYEQYF. The DNA of the CDR3 is TGTGCCAGCAGGGGCAGGGTAAGCTCCTACGAGCAGTACTTC. V is TRBV6-5 and J is TRBJ2-7; D may be TRBD1 (5 bases). Trimming left V 6 bases short and J 0 bases short, with 12 bases between. Germline V gene sequence: CDR1 MNHEY, CDR2 SVGAGI. The CDR3 is 14 amino acids.

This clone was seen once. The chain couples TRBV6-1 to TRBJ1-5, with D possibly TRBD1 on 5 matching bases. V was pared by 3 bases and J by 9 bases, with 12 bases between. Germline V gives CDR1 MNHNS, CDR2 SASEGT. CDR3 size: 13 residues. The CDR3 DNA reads TGTGCCAGCAGTGATACGGGGGGGAGGCCCCAGCATTTT. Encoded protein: CASSDTGGRPQHF.

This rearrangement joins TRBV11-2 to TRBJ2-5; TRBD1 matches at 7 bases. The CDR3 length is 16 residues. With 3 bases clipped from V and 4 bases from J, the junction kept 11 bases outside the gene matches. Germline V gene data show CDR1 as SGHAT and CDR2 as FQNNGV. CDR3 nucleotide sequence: TGTGCCAGCAGCTTCTCGACAGGGTTTGCAGGAGAGACCCAGTACTTC. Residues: CASSFSTGFAGETQYF. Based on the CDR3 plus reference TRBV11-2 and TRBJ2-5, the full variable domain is EAGVAQSPRYKIIEKRQSVAFWCNPISGHATLYWYQQILGQGPKLLIQFQNNGVVDDSQLPKDRFSAERLKGVDSTLKIQPAKLEDSAVYLCASSFSTGFAGETQYFGPGTRLLVL.

The CDR3 nucleotides are TGTGCCAGCAGCGTAGCTCCCGGGACTAGCTCCTACGAGCAGTACTTC. Protein sequence: CASSVAPGTSSYEQYF. The chain combines TRBV9 with TRBJ2-7; 8 nucleotides align to TRBD2. The J segment lost 0 bases and the V segment lost 0 bases, leaving 5 bases of the junction unmatched. The CDR3 totals 16 residues. Per germline, CDR1 SGDLS and CDR2 YYNGEE.

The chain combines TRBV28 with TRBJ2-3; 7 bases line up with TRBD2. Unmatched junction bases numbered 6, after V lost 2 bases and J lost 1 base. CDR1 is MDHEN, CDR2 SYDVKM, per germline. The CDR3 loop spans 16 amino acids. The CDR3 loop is CASSLEGRGGTDTQYF. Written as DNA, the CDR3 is TGTGCCAGCAGTTTAGAAGGCCGGGGGGGCACAGATACGCAGTATTTT.

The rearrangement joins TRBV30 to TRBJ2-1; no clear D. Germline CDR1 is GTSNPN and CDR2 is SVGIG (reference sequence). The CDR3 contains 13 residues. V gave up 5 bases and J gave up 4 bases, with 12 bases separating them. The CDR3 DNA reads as TGTGCCTGGCGATTCTGGAGTTACAATGAGCAGTTCTTC. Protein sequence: CAWRFWSYNEQFF.

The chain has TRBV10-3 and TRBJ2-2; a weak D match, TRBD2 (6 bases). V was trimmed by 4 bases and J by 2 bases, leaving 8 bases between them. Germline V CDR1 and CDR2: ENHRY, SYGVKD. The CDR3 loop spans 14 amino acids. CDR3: CAISAGTNTGELFF. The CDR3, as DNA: TGTGCCATCAGTGCCGGGACTAACACCGGGGAGCTGTTTTTT.

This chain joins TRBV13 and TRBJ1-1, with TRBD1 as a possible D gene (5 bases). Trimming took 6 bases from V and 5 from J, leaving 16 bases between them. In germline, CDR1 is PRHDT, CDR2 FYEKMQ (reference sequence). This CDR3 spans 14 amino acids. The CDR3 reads CASSPGGPKTEAFF. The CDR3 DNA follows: TGTGCCAGCAGTCCGGGGGGACCCAAAACTGAAGCTTTCTTT.

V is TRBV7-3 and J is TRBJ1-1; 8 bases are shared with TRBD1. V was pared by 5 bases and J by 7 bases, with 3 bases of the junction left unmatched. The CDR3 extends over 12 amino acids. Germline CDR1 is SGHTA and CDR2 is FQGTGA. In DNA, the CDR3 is TGTGCCAGCAGCCGGGGACAGGATGAAGCTTTCTTT. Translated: CASSRGQDEAFF.

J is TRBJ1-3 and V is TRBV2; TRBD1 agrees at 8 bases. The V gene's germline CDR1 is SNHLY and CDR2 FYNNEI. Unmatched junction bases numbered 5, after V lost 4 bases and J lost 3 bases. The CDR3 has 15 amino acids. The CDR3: CASSGGRGLGNTIYF. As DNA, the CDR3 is TGTGCCAGCAGTGGGGGCAGGGGGCTTGGAAACACCATATATTTT.

Here the CDR3 DNA reads TGCGCCAGCAGCTTATGGACCAAGAGCGGCGGGGAGCTGTTTTTT. Its translation is CASSLWTKSGGELFF. The chain employs TRBV5-1 and TRBJ2-2, with D possibly matching TRBD2 (5 bases). Germline V gene data show CDR1 as SGHRS and CDR2 as YFSETQ. Trimming removed 2 bases from V and 7 bases from J, with 15 bases in between. This CDR3 region has 15 residues. The complete variable domain, with remaining parts taken from reference TRBV5-1 and TRBJ2-2, reads KAGVTQTPRYLIKTRGQQVTLSCSPISGHRSVSWYQQTPGQGLQFLFEYFSETQRNKGNFPGRFSGRQFSNSRSEMNVSTLELGDSALYLCASSLWTKSGGELFFGEGSRLTVL.

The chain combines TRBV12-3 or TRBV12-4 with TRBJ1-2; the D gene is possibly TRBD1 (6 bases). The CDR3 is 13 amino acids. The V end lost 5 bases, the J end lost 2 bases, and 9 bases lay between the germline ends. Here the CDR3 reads CASSGQPNYGYTF. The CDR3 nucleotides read TGTGCCAGCAGTGGACAGCCAAACTATGGCTACACCTTC.

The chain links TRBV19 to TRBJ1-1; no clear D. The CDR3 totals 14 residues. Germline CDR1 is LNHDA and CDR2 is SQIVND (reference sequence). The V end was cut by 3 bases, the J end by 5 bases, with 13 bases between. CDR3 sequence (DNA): TGTGCCAGTAGTATCATAGCGGAATGGACTGAAGCTTTCTTT. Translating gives CASSIIAEWTEAFF.

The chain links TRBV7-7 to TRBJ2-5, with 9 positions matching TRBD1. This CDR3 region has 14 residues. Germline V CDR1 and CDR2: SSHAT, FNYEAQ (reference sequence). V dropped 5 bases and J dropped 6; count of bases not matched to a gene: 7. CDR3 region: CASSLVGTGKTQYF. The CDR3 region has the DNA TGTGCCAGCAGCCTAGTTGGGACAGGGAAGACCCAGTACTTC.

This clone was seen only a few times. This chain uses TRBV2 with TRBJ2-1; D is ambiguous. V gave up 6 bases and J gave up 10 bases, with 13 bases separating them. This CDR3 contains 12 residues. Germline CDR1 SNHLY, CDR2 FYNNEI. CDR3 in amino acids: CASRGPTPEQFF. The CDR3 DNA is TGTGCCAGCAGGGGCCCTACTCCCGAGCAGTTCTTC.

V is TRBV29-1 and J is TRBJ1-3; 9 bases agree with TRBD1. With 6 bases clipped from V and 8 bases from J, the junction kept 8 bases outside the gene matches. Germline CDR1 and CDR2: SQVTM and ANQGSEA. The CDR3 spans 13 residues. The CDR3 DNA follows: TGCAGCGTGGCCCGGGACAGGGTGGACACCATATATTTT. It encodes CSVARDRVDTIYF.

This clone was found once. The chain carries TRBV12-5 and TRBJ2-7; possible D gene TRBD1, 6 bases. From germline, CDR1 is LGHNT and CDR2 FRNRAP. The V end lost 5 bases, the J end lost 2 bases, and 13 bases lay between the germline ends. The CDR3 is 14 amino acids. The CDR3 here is CASGLWDKAYEQYF. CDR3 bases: TGTGCTAGTGGTCTCTGGGACAAAGCCTACGAGCAGTACTTC.

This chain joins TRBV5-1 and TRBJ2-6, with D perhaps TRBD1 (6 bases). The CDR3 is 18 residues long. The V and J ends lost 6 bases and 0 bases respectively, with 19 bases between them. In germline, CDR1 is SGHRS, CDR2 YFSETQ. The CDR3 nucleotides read TGCGCCAGCACACTTACAGGGTACGTCGGCTCTGGGGCCAACGTCCTGACTTTC. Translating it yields CASTLTGYVGSGANVLTF.

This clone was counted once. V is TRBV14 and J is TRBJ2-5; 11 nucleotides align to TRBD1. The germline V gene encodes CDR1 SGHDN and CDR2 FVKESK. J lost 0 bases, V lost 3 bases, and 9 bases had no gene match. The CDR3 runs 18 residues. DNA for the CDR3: TGTGCCAGCAGCCAGAGAGGGGACAGGGGGAAGTACCAAGAGACCCAGTACTTC. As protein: CASSQRGDRGKYQETQYF.

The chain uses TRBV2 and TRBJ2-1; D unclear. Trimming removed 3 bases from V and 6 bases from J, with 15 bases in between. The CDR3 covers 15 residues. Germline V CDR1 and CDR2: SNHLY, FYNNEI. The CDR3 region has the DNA TGTGCCAGCAGTGAGTTTAGCTTAGGAAGCAATGAGCAGTTCTTC. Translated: CASSEFSLGSNEQFF.